This TCR beta chain was captured in a study of blood T cells in healthy people across ages. Study overall: About one barcoded beta molecule per two T cells came from capture by template switching.

Then a second PCR, running roughly 7 to 11 cycles, was carried out with a sample-barcoded 5' primer and a J-beta primer mix. Each cDNA molecule received a tag from a template-switch adaptor that had 12 random nucleotides. TCRdb fed the 5' RACE reads into MiXCR, producing one record per CDR3 protein. Here the sample spans approximately 1.5 million distinct CDR3 sequences, 30% to 40% being singletons. No fewer than 7 million PBMCs went into each sample. After removal of 6 bases from V and 0 bases from J, the junction contained 2 bases not matched to a gene. Germline assignment: CDR1 MRHNA and CDR2 SNTAGT. This CDR3 spans 14 amino acids. This clonotype was counted only a few times.

This chain joins TRBV6-4 and TRBJ1-1; 9 bases are shared with TRBD1. The sequence was collected from a woman in her twenties or thirties in good health. The sequenced sample consisted of blood. CDR3 bases: TGTGCCAGCAGGGACAGGGGAATGAACACTGAAGCTTTCTTT. Translated: CASRDRGMNTEAFF.